These 23 T cell receptor beta chains came from one sample sequenced in a study of T-cell memory formation after mild COVID-19. Using its own MiXCR run on the 5' RACE reads, TCRdb lists one record per CDR3 protein. This sample yields more than 350,000 distinct CDR3 sequences, of which approximately 16% are seen a single time; 20% to 25% belongs to the top ten. Sequencing used PBMCs or a T cell subset sorted from them (not recorded which). The source of these receptors is a man between 18 and 29 years old who had mild COVID-19 (a few samples of this study predate the infection). Cell type and time point are not known.

This clonotype occurred a few times. Just one base apart from a much larger clone, this may be a read error. The chain carries TRBV6-2 or TRBV6-3 and TRBJ2-7; D is undetermined. Germline CDR1 and CDR2: MNHEY and SVGEGT. There are 11 residues in the CDR3. V lost 2 bases, J lost 3 bases, and 2 bases lay in between. CDR3 sequence: CASSYVYEQYF. Written as DNA, the CDR3 is TGTGCCAGCAGTTACGTCTACGAGCAGTACTTC.

This clonotype was counted a few times. The genes are TRBV24-1 and TRBJ2-1, with 7 bases identical to TRBD1. The CDR3 has 14 residues. CDR1 is KGHDR and CDR2 is SFDVKD in the germline V gene. Unmatched junction bases numbered 4, after V lost 7 bases and J lost 2 bases. Here the CDR3 reads CATSAGTAYNEQFF. In DNA form, the CDR3 reads TGTGCCACCAGCGCCGGGACAGCCTACAATGAGCAGTTCTTC.

This clonotype has just a few counts. V is TRBV7-3 and J is TRBJ2-1; 10 nucleotides agree with TRBD2. Germline CDR1 SGHTA, CDR2 FQGTGA. CDR3 length equals 15 residues. The V and J ends lost 5 bases and 5 bases, in that order; junction bases with no gene match: 6. The CDR3 DNA sequence: TGTGCCAGCAGCCAAACCGGGACTAGCGACAATGAGCAGTTCTTC. It is translated as CASSQTGTSDNEQFF. Combining the CDR3 with reference TRBV7-3 and TRBJ2-1 gives the whole variable domain GAGVSQTPSNKVTEKGKYVELRCDPISGHTALYWYRQSLGQGPEFLIYFQGTGAADDSGLPNDRFFAVRPEGSVSTLKIQRTERGDSAVYLCASSQTGTSDNEQFFGPGTRLTVL.

In this sample, this clonotype turned up a few times. This rearrangement joins TRBV12-3 or TRBV12-4 to TRBJ1-2; the D is unclear. The V end was cut by 5 bases, the J end by 6 bases, with 19 bases between. The CDR3 covers 15 residues. CDR3 DNA: TGTGCCAGCAGTCTAGGCGGGTACTCCCTCCATGGCTACACCTTC. This translates into CASSLGGYSLHGYTF.

The J gene is TRBJ1-2, the V gene TRBV5-5; 7 bases fit TRBD1. The CDR3 consists of 14 residues. V was clipped by 4 bases and J by 4 bases; unmatched bases: 7. The germline CDR1 and CDR2 sequences are SGHKS and YYEKEE (reference sequence). CDR3 in amino acids: CASSHGQAGYGYTF. Here the CDR3 DNA reads TGTGCCAGCAGCCACGGACAGGCGGGCTATGGCTACACCTTC.

This clonotype was detected a few times. The V call is TRBV4-1, the J call TRBJ1-1; D may be TRBD1 (6 bases). V lost 3 bases and J lost 9, with 14 bases in between. CDR3 length: 13 residues. Germline CDR1 reads MGHRA; CDR2 reads YSYEKL. CDR3 sequence: CASSHRGGQKAFF. CDR3 nucleotide sequence: TGCGCCAGCAGCCACCGAGGGGGGCAGAAAGCTTTCTTT.

This clonotype was observed a few times. A much larger clone lies a single base off, so this may be a read error. This sequence joins TRBV7-2 and TRBJ2-3, with D possibly being TRBD2 (5 bases). The V and J ends lost 5 bases and 10 bases respectively, with 25 bases between them. Germline-derived CDR1 and CDR2 are SGHTA and FQGNSA. The CDR3 loop spans 16 amino acids. The CDR3 DNA reads as TGTGCCAGCAGCGTCATAAGCGGAGGAGAGTCAGTCCCGCAGTATTTT. Translation: CASSVISGGESVPQYF.

This clonotype was recorded a few times. This rearrangement joins TRBV13 to TRBJ2-7; D not certain. Germline V gene sequence: CDR1 PRHDT, CDR2 FYEKMQ (reference sequence). V shed 5 bases and J shed 3 bases, with 11 bases lying between them. This CDR3 has 13 amino acids. CDR3 amino acids: CASSRRTDYEQYV. The CDR3 DNA follows: TGTGCCAGCAGCCGCCGGACGGACTACGAGCAGTACGTC.

This clonotype was recorded at least ten times. The genes are TRBV27 and TRBJ2-7; tentative D call: TRBD1 (6 bases). CDR1 is MNHEY and CDR2 is SMNVEV in the germline V gene (reference sequence). The CDR3 is made up of 13 amino acids. The ends were cut back, 2 bases at V and 6 bases at J, with 11 bases in the middle. The CDR3 loop is CASSLNFRGEQYF. The CDR3 DNA reads TGTGCCAGCAGTTTAAATTTCAGGGGCGAGCAGTACTTC.

This clonotype was recorded a few times. V and J are TRBV20-1 and TRBJ2-3; D is possibly TRBD1 (5 bases). The CDR3 has 14 residues. Trimming removed 2 bases from V and 0 bases from J, with 9 bases in between. CDR1 and CDR2 from the germline V gene are DFQATT and SNEGSKA (reference sequence). CDR3 loop: CSARWQGSTDTQYF. CDR3 in DNA: TGCAGTGCTAGATGGCAGGGAAGCACAGATACGCAGTATTTT.

This clonotype has a handful of counts. The V and J genes are TRBV12-3 or TRBV12-4 and TRBJ2-5, with D unresolved. With 5 bases removed from V and 2 bases from J, the gap between germline ends came to 15 bases. CDR3 size: 15 residues. CDR3 region: CASSPFERSQETQYF. Written as DNA, the CDR3 is TGTGCCAGCAGTCCCTTCGAGAGGTCACAAGAGACCCAGTACTTC.

The sample holds many counts of this clonotype. CDR3 region: CSVAGTGSETQYF. CDR3 coding DNA: TGCAGCGTTGCGGGGACAGGGTCAGAGACCCAGTACTTC. V is TRBV29-1 and J is TRBJ2-5; 9 bases match TRBD1. Germline trimming cut 4 bases from V and 4 bases from J; bases unmatched to any gene: 4. CDR3 length: 13 residues. The germline CDR1 and CDR2 sequences are SQVTM and ANQGSEA.

The chain combines TRBV20-1 with TRBJ2-6; D not certain. Looked up from germline, CDR1 is DFQATT and CDR2 is SNEGSKA (reference sequence). The CDR3 is 14 amino acids. V was shortened by 0 bases and J by 3 bases, with 6 bases between the two germline ends. The CDR3 nucleotides are TGCAGTGCTAGAGACCCCGGTGGGGCCAACGTCCTGACTTTC. This translates into CSARDPGGANVLTF.

In DNA form, the CDR3 reads TGTGCCAGCAGCCAAGATAGGCAACGGGAGGGGGCAGACACTGAAGCTTTCTTT. It translates to CASSQDRQREGADTEAFF. The rearrangement links TRBV3-2 to TRBJ1-1. TRBV3-2 is shown as a pseudogene. The CDR3 totals 18 residues.

In this sample, this clonotype turned up a few times. The rearrangement joins TRBV2 to TRBJ1-1; tentative D call: TRBD1 (6 bases). The V and J ends lost 6 bases and 5 bases respectively, with 16 bases between them. This CDR3 has 14 residues. CDR1 is SNHLY and CDR2 is FYNNEI in the germline V gene. CDR3 in amino acids: CASRIRGRGTEAFF. Here the CDR3 DNA reads TGTGCCAGCAGAATTCGGGGCAGGGGAACTGAAGCTTTCTTT.

V and J are TRBV9 and TRBJ2-2; the D gene is possibly TRBD2 (6 bases). Germline assignment: CDR1 SGDLS and CDR2 YYNGEE. The CDR3 has 15 residues. Trimming pared 7 bases from V and 3 bases from J, leaving 16 bases between. This CDR3 reads CASQGGDTDTGELFF. Written as DNA, the CDR3 is TGTGCCAGCCAGGGCGGGGATACGGACACCGGGGAGCTGTTTTTT.

The table lists this clonotype with many counts. The rearrangement links TRBV28 to TRBJ2-1; D might be TRBD1 (6 bases). This CDR3 contains 19 residues. The germline gives CDR1 MDHEN, CDR2 SYDVKM. V was pared by 5 bases and J by 0 bases, with 23 bases between. The CDR3 loop reads CASSVSRYRELGSYNEQFF. The CDR3 DNA follows: TGTGCCAGCAGTGTATCTCGTTACAGGGAGCTAGGCTCCTACAATGAGCAGTTCTTC.

This clonotype was observed many times. J is TRBJ2-7 and V is TRBV7-9, with TRBD2 matching over 12 bases. CDR3 size: 14 residues. V lost 6 bases, J lost 6 bases, and 6 bases stayed unmatched. CDR1 and CDR2 from the germline V gene are SEHNR and FQNEAQ (reference sequence). DNA of the CDR3: TGTGCCAGCAGTCCTCCGGGACTAGCGGGCGAGCAGTACGTC. Its protein is CASSPPGLAGEQYV.

This clonotype came up a few times. The V call is TRBV5-4, the J call TRBJ1-1; no clear D. The V gene lost 1 base and the J gene lost 2 bases, with 12 bases spanning the gap. Germline V gene data show CDR1 as SGHNT and CDR2 as YYREEE (reference sequence). The CDR3 spans 15 residues. The CDR3 spells CASSLLKEINTEAFF. CDR3 nucleotide sequence: TGTGCCAGCAGCTTGTTGAAGGAAATCAACACTGAAGCTTTCTTT.

This clonotype was found a few times. This chain links TRBV27 with TRBJ2-3; tentatively, D is TRBD1 (5 bases). V lost 4 bases to trimming and J lost 0 bases, with 14 bases between them. Germline V lookup: CDR1 MNHEY, CDR2 SMNVEV (reference sequence). This CDR3 is 16 amino acids long. The CDR3 protein is CASSWGFRPSTDTQYF. DNA of the CDR3: TGTGCCAGCAGTTGGGGCTTCCGACCTAGCACAGATACGCAGTATTTT.

This clonotype was seen more than once but under ten times. The V gene is TRBV27, the J gene TRBJ1-5; D uncertain. The germline gives CDR1 MNHEY, CDR2 SMNVEV (reference sequence). V lost 1 base and J 5 bases, leaving 9 bases between the germline ends. The CDR3 sequence is 14 residues long. CDR3 in amino acids: CASSLLGFDQPQHF. As DNA, the CDR3 is TGTGCCAGCAGTTTATTGGGATTCGATCAGCCCCAGCATTTT.

V is TRBV21-1 and J is TRBJ2-7. TRBV21-1 is a listed pseudogene. This CDR3 region has 14 residues. The CDR3, as DNA: TGTGCCAGCAGCAAAGGTGGGGGCTCCTACGAGAAGTACGTC. It codes for CASSKGGGSYEKYV.

This clonotype showed up just a few times. The chain joins TRBV28 to TRBJ2-7; D tentatively fits TRBD1 or TRBD2 (7 bases each). The CDR3 runs to 15 residues. Trimming removed 5 bases from V and 7 bases from J, with 21 bases in between. Germline V gives CDR1 MDHEN, CDR2 SYDVKM. CDR3 in amino acids: CASSNPGGGVGEQYV. CDR3 sequence (DNA): TGTGCCAGCAGTAACCCAGGGGGAGGGGTAGGTGAGCAGTACGTC.